This TCR beta chain was profiled in a study of early T cells in non-severe SARS-CoV-2 infection. A few counts support this clonotype. Looked up from germline, CDR1 is DFQATT and CDR2 is SNEGSKA (reference sequence). The CDR3 covers 15 residues. After removal of 5 bases from V and 5 bases from J, the junction contained 15 bases not matched to a gene. The TCR library protocol attached unique molecular identifiers to the individual cDNA molecules. From the 5' RACE reads, TCRdb called clonotypes with MiXCR, one entry per CDR3 protein. Of approximately 68,000 distinct CDR3 sequences in the sample, around 10% were seen once.

The receptor was isolated from an adult who was a healthcare worker with PCR-confirmed SARS-CoV-2 infection or an uninfected control (not recorded which). This material consisted of whole blood, taken at baseline. The chain employs TRBV20-1 and TRBJ2-7; TRBD1 aligns across 7 bases. The CDR3 coding sequence is TGCAGTGCTGGAAAACAGGAGACAGGGTCCCACGAGCAGTACTTC. Its translation is CSAGKQETGSHEQYF.